This entry concerns a single T cell receptor (beta chain). Its target is not known. The data originate from a study of shared clonotypes between healthy human individuals. Study-level findings and limits: Sharing across a few donors was seen in 4% to 5% of naive CD4 clonotypes.

The donors, all of them Caucasian adults, lived in Nashville, Tennessee. Assay used: immunoSEQ multiplex PCR; TCRdb lists only in-frame clones, some missing. The sample yields over a million clones, roughly 74% seen once. Germline values: CDR1 MDHEN, CDR2 SYDVKM. There are 13 residues in the CDR3. V lost 7 bases to trimming and J lost 5 bases, with 12 bases between them. J is TRBJ2-1 and V is TRBV28; D perhaps matches TRBD2 (5 bases). The clonotype originates from a man in his late teens or twenties in good health. Some clones in this sample may be carry-over from other donors' samples. Input material: memory CD4+ T cells from PBMCs. Subset here: CD45RA-negative fraction. The CDR3 coding sequence is TGTGCCAGCAAACTAGAACCTAACAATGAGCAGTTCTTC. Translated, it gives CASKLEPNNEQFF.